These 12 T cell receptor beta chains were all obtained from the same sample, sequenced in a study of blood T cell repertoires in COVID-19. TCRdb's copy holds only in-frame clones and misses some; the assay was immunoSEQ multiplex PCR. The data hold under 150,000 clones, with roughly 80% observed a single time. The specimen sequenced was peripheral blood. These receptors were obtained from a man aged 50 or older with acute or convalescent COVID-19.

The chain carries TRBV5-1 and TRBJ2-1; 11 bases map to TRBD2. The germline CDR1 and CDR2 sequences are SGHRS and YFSETQ. This CDR3 contains 17 residues. V was clipped by 4 bases and J by 7 bases; unmatched bases: 13. The CDR3: CASSPEWASGGKNEQFF. In DNA form, the CDR3 reads TGCGCCAGCAGCCCCGAATGGGCTAGCGGGGGGAAGAATGAGCAGTTCTTC. The entire variable domain, with the rest obtained from reference TRBV5-1 and TRBJ2-1, is as follows: KAGVTQTPRYLIKTRGQQVTLSCSPISGHRSVSWYQQTPGQGLQFLFEYFSETQRNKGNFPGRFSGRQFSNSRSEMNVSTLELGDSALYLCASSPEWASGGKNEQFFGPGTRLTVL.

V is TRBV2 and J is TRBJ1-5, with 9 bases identical to TRBD1. Trimming at V came to 3 bases and at J to 0 bases, leaving 0 bases not matched to a gene. Germline CDR1 is SNHLY and CDR2 is FYNNEI. The length of the CDR3 is 15 residues. The CDR3 DNA is TGTGCCAGCAGTGAGGACAGGGGTAGCAATCAGCCCCAGCATTTT. Protein: CASSEDRGSNQPQHF.

This clone occurred a few times. The chain carries TRBV5-1 and TRBJ1-1; TRBD1 might be the D (5 bases). CDR1 is SGHRS, CDR2 YFSETQ, per germline. This CDR3 contains 14 residues. V dropped 5 bases and J dropped 3 bases, with 14 bases sitting between them. CDR3 bases: TGCGCCAGCAGGAGTGGGGGGTTGGACACTGAAGCTTTCTTT. It specifies CASRSGGLDTEAFF.

The chain combines TRBV28 with TRBJ1-5; D is perhaps TRBD1 (5 bases). Germline V lookup: CDR1 MDHEN, CDR2 SYDVKM. This CDR3 region has 16 residues. The ends were cut back, 6 bases at V and 1 base at J, with 16 bases in the middle. CDR3 residues: CASSLGWGVSNQPQHF. CDR3 DNA sequence: TGTGCCAGCAGCCTGGGATGGGGGGTAAGCAATCAGCCCCAGCATTTT.

V and J are TRBV4-2 and TRBJ2-3; 10 positions match TRBD2. CDR1 and CDR2 (germline): LGHNA, YNFKEQ. This CDR3 is built from 15 residues. The ends lost 1 base at V and 10 bases at J; junction bases unmatched: 8. In DNA, the CDR3 is TGTGCCAGCAGCCAAGTAGCGCTAGCGGGGGCCCCGCAGTATTTT. Its protein is CASSQVALAGAPQYF.

This clone was counted a single time. The genes are TRBV30 and TRBJ2-5, with D maybe TRBD2 (5 bases). V was pared by 0 bases and J by 5 bases, with 10 bases between. The germline V gene encodes CDR1 GTSNPN and CDR2 SVGIG (reference sequence). The CDR3 extends over 13 amino acids. CDR3 sequence: CAWSVRESETQYF. CDR3 coding DNA: TGTGCCTGGAGTGTTAGGGAGTCGGAGACCCAGTACTTC.

This rearrangement joins TRBV5-1 to TRBJ1-1, with TRBD1 matching 8 bases. The germline V gene has CDR1 SGHRS and CDR2 YFSETQ. V shed 2 bases, J shed 1 base, and the junction held 4 bases outside the gene matches. There are 15 residues in the CDR3. The CDR3 sequence is CASSLDRGRNTEAFF. The CDR3 region has the DNA TGCGCCAGCAGCTTAGACAGGGGCAGGAACACTGAAGCTTTCTTT.

The rearrangement links TRBV13 to TRBJ1-3; 10 nucleotides agree with TRBD1. The CDR3 spans 16 residues. Germline loops: CDR1 PRHDT, CDR2 FYEKMQ (reference sequence). V gave up 6 bases and J gave up 8 bases; unmatched junction bases: 13. The chain's CDR3 is CASRTSGTGDLDTIYF. In DNA, the CDR3 is TGTGCCAGCAGAACCTCCGGGACAGGGGACCTCGACACCATATATTTT.

J is TRBJ2-2 and V is TRBV11-2; TRBD1 matches at 7 bases. The V gene's germline CDR1 is SGHAT and CDR2 FQNNGV. The V gene end was trimmed by 2 bases and the J gene end by 4 bases; junction bases not matched to a gene: 4. This CDR3 contains 15 residues. The CDR3 reads CASSLQGVATGELFF. For the CDR3, the DNA is TGTGCCAGCAGCTTACAGGGGGTCGCCACCGGGGAGCTGTTTTTT.

This chain connects TRBV6-1 to TRBJ1-3; D is undetermined. The V gene's germline CDR1 is MNHNS and CDR2 SASEGT. Trimming shortened V by 1 base and J by 9 bases, and 10 bases separated the two germline ends. The CDR3 sequence is 13 residues long. As DNA, the CDR3 is TGTGCCAGCAGTGAAGGGCCAGTTGGCACCATATATTTT. As protein: CASSEGPVGTIYF.

For the CDR3, the DNA is TGTGCCAGCAGTGGGCAGGCCGGTGGCTACACCTTC. Amino acids: CASSGQAGGYTF. The chain has TRBV28 and TRBJ1-2; D gene ambiguous. The germline V gene encodes CDR1 MDHEN and CDR2 SYDVKM. The V and J ends lost 5 bases and 7 bases respectively, with 11 bases between them. The CDR3 has 12 amino acids.

The chain carries TRBV6-5 and TRBJ1-3; no reliable D call. From germline, CDR1 is MNHEY and CDR2 SVGAGI. The CDR3 sequence is 12 residues long. Trimming shortened V by 6 bases and J by 9 bases, and 12 bases separated the two germline ends. In nucleotides, the CDR3 is TGTGCCAGCAGCAGCTTCCGGGGCACCATATATTTT. Residues: CASSSFRGTIYF.